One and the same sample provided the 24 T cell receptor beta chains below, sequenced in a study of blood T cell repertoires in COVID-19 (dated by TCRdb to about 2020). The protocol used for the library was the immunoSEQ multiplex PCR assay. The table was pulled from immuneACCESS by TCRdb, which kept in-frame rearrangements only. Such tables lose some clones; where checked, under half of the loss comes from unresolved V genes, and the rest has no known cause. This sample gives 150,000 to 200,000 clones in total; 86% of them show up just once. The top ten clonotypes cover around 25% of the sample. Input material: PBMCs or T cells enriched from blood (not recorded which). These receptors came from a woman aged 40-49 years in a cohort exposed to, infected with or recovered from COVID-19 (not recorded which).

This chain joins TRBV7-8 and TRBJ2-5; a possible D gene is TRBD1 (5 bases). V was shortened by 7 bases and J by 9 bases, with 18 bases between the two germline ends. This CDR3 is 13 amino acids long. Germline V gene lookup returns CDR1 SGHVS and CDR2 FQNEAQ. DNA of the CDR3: TGTGCCAGCACCGTAGGGGCCAAGAGACCCCAGTACTTC. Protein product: CASTVGAKRPQYF. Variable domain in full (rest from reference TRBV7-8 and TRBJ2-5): GAGVSQSPRYKVAKRGQDVALRCDPISGHVSLFWYQQALGQGPEFLTYFQNEAQLDKSGLPSDRFFAERPEGSVSTLKIQRTQQEDSAVYLCASTVGAKRPQYFGPGTRLLVL.

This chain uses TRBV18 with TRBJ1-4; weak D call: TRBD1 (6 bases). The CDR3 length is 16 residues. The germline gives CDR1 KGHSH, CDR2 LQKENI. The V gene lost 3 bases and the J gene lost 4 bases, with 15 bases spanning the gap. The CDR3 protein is CASSPPGPRGNEKLFF. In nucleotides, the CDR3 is TGTGCCAGCTCACCCCCCGGCCCCAGGGGTAATGAAAAACTGTTTTTT.

CDR3 region: CSASVPLRTSGSGETQYF. CDR3 nucleotide sequence: TGCAGTGCTAGTGTCCCGCTGAGAACCAGCGGGAGTGGGGAGACCCAGTACTTC. V usage is TRBV20-1 and J usage is TRBJ2-5, with TRBD2 identical over 8 bases. Losses at the gene ends were 3 bases for V and 5 bases for J; bases not matched to a gene: 20. CDR1 and CDR2 (germline): DFQATT, SNEGSKA (reference sequence). The CDR3 runs 18 residues.

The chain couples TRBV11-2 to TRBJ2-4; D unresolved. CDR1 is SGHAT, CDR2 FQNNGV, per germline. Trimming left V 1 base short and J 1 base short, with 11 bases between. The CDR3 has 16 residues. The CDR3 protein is CASSLGLRVAKNIQYF. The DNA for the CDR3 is TGTGCCAGCAGCTTAGGTCTGCGAGTGGCCAAAAACATTCAGTACTTC.

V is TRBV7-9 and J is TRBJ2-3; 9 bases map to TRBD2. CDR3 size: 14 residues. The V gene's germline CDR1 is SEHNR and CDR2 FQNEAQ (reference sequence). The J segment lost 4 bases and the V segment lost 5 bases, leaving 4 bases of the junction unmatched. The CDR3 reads CASSQLAGSDTQYF. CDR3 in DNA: TGTGCCAGCAGCCAACTAGCGGGCTCAGATACGCAGTATTTT.

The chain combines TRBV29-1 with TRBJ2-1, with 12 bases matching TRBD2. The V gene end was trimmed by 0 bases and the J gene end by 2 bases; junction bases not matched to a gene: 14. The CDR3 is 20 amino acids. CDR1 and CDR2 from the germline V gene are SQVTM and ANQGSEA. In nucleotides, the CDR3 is TGCAGCGTTGAAGATCGACTGTTAGTAGGACTAGCGGGGACCTACAATGAGCAGTTCTTC. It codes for CSVEDRLLVGLAGTYNEQFF.

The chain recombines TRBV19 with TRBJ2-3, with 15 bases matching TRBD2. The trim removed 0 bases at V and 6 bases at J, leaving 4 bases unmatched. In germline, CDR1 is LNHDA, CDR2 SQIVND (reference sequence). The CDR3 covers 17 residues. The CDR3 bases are TGTGCCAGTAGTATAGAGGGGACTAGCGGGGGGACCGATACGCAGTATTTT. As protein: CASSIEGTSGGTDTQYF.

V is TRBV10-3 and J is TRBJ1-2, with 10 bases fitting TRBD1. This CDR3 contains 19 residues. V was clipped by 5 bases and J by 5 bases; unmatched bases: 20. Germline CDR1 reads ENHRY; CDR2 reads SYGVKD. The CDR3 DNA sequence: TGTGCCATCAGTAGATACGCCGGGACAGGGGCCGGAAGGGAGTATGGCTACACCTTC. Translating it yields CAISRYAGTGAGREYGYTF.

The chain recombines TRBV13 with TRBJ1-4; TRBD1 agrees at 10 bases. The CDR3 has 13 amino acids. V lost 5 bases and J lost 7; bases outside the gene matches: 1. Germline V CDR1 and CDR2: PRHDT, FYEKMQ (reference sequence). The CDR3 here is CASSRTGGEKLFF. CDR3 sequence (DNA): TGTGCCAGCAGCAGGACAGGGGGTGAAAAACTGTTTTTT.

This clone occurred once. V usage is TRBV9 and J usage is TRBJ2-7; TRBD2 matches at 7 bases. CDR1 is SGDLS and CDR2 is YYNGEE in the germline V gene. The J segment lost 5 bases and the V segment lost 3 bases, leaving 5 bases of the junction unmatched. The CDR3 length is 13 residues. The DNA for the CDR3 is TGTGCCAGCAGCGCATTGGCGGGAGACGAGCAGTACTTC. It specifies CASSALAGDEQYF.

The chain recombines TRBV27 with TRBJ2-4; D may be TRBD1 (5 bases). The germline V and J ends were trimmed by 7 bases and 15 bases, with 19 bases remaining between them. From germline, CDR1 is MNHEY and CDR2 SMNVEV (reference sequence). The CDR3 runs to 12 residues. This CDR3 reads CASTSGFRRLYF. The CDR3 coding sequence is TGTGCCAGCACCTCAGGGTTCCGACGGTTGTACTTC.

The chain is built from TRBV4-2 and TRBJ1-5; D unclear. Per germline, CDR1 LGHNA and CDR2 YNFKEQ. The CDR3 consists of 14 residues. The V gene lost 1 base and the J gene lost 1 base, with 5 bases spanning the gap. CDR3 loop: CASSQARSNQPQHF. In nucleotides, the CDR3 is TGTGCCAGCAGCCAAGCCAGAAGCAATCAGCCCCAGCATTTT.

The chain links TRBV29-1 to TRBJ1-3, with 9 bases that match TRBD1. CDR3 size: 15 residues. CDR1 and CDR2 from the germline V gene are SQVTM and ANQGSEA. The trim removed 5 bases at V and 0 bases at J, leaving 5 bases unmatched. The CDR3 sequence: CSVSGTGNSGNTIYF. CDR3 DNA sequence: TGCAGCGTTAGCGGGACAGGGAACTCTGGAAACACCATATATTTT.

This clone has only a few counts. Here the CDR3 reads CATSRAASGGTYEQYF. The DNA of the CDR3 is TGTGCCACCAGCAGAGCCGCTAGCGGGGGGACCTACGAGCAGTACTTC. V is TRBV15 and J is TRBJ2-7; 11 nucleotides agree with TRBD2. The trim removed 1 base at V and 2 bases at J, leaving 4 bases unmatched. Germline V CDR1 and CDR2: LNHNV, YYDKDF (reference sequence). CDR3 size: 16 residues. Looking up the rest from reference TRBV15 and TRBJ2-7 gives the full variable domain: DAMVIQNPRYQVTQFGKPVTLSCSQTLNHNVMYWYQQKSSQAPKLLFHYYDKDFNNEADTPDNFQSRRPNTSFCFLDIRSPGLGDTAMYLCATSRAASGGTYEQYFGPGTRLTVT.

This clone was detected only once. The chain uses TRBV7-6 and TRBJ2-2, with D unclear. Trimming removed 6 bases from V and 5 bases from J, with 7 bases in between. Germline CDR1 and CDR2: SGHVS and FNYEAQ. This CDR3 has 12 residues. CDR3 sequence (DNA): TGTGCCAGCAGTAGTCGAACCGGGGAGCTGTTTTTT. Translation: CASSSRTGELFF.

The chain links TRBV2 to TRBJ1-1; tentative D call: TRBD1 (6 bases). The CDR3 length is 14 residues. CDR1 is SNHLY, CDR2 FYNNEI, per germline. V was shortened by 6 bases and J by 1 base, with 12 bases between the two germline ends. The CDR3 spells CASRTGQTNTEAFF. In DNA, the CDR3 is TGTGCCAGCAGAACTGGACAGACGAACACTGAAGCTTTCTTT.

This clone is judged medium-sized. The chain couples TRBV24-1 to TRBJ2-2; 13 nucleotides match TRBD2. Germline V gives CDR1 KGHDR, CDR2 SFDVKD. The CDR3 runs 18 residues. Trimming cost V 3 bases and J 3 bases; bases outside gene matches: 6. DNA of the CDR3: TGTGCCACCAGTGATCCTGCCGGGACTAGCGGGGACACCGGGGAGCTGTTTTTT. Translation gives CATSDPAGTSGDTGELFF.

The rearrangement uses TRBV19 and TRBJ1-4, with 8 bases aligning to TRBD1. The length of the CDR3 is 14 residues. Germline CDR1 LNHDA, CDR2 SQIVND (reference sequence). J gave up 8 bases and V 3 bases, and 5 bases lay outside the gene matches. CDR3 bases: TGTGCCAGTAGTATGGACAGGGACAGAGAAAAACTGTTTTTT. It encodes CASSMDRDREKLFF.

The chain's CDR3 is CASSQVLGVTEAFF. As DNA, the CDR3 is TGTGCCAGCAGCCAAGTCCTGGGCGTCACTGAAGCTTTCTTT. The V call is TRBV3-1 (or the pseudogene TRBV3-2), the J call TRBJ1-1; D unresolved. Germline-derived CDR1 and CDR2 are LGHDT and YNNKEL (reference sequence). V lost 1 base and J lost 4, with 10 bases in between. This CDR3 contains 14 residues.

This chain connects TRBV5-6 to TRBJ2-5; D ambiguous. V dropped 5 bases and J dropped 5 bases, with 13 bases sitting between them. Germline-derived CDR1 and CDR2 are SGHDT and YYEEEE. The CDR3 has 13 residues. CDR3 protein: CASRAPFPETQYF. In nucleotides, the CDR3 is TGTGCCAGCAGGGCACCCTTCCCGGAGACCCAGTACTTC.

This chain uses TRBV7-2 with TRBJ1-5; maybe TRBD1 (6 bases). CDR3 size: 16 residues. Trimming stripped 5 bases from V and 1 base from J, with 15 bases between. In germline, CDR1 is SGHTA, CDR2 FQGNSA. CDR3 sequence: CASSRGAFPSNQPQHF. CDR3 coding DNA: TGTGCCAGCAGCCGGGGGGCTTTTCCCAGCAATCAGCCCCAGCATTTT.

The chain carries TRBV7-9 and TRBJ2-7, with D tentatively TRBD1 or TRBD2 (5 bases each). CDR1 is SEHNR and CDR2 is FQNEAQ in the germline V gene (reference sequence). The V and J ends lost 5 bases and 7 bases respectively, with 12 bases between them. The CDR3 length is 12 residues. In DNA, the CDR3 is TGTGCCAGCAGCATAGGGACGGGAGAGCAGTACTTC. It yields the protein CASSIGTGEQYF.

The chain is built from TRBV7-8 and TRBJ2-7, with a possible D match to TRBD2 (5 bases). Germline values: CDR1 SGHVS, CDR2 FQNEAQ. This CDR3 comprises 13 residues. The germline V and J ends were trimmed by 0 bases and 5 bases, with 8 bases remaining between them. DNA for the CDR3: TGTGCCAGCAGCTTAGCGAGGGTCCACGAGCAGTACTTC. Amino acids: CASSLARVHEQYF. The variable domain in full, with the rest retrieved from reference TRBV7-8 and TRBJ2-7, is GAGVSQSPRYKVAKRGQDVALRCDPISGHVSLFWYQQALGQGPEFLTYFQNEAQLDKSGLPSDRFFAERPEGSVSTLKIQRTQQEDSAVYLCASSLARVHEQYFGPGTRLTVT.

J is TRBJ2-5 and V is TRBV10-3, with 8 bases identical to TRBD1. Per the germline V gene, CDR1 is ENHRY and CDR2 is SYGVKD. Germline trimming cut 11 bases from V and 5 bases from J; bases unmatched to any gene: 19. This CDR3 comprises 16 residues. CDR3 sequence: CASTTGHGQGLETQYF. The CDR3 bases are TGTGCCTCAACGACGGGGCATGGACAGGGATTGGAGACCCAGTACTTC.